The next 25 T cell receptor beta chains were all read from a single sample in a study of early T cells in non-severe SARS-CoV-2 infection. TCRdb ran MiXCR on the 5' RACE reads and lists one entry per CDR3 protein. The sample contains approximately 110,000 distinct CDR3 sequences, 14% to 15% of which appear only once. Material for sequencing was whole blood. These receptors originate from an adult who was a healthcare worker with PCR-confirmed SARS-CoV-2 infection or an uninfected control (not recorded which).

V is TRBV7-9 and J is TRBJ2-2; D might be TRBD1 (5 bases). Germline V lookup: CDR1 SEHNR, CDR2 FQNEAQ (reference sequence). Between the trimmed V and J ends, which lost 5 bases and 4 bases, there was a span of 14 bases. This CDR3 contains 15 residues. The chain's CDR3 is CASSLTGARTGELFF. CDR3 in DNA: TGTGCCAGCAGCCTGACTGGGGCCCGCACCGGGGAGCTGTTTTTT. Supplemented by reference TRBV7-9 and TRBJ2-2, the full variable domain reads DTGVSQNPRHKITKRGQNVTFRCDPISEHNRLYWYRQTLGQGPEFLTYFQNEAQLEKSRLLSDRFSAERPKGSFSTLEIQRTEQGDSAMYLCASSLTGARTGELFFGEGSRLTVL.

The CDR3 is CASSISPGAHQPQHF. The CDR3 bases are TGTGCCAGCAGCATCTCACCCGGGGCACATCAGCCCCAGCATTTT. The genes are TRBV12-3 or TRBV12-4 and TRBJ1-5; a weak D match, TRBD1 (5 bases). The CDR3 length is 15 residues. V was clipped by 6 bases and J by 5 bases, with 17 bases between them.

This chain connects TRBV5-1 to TRBJ1-2, with TRBD1 as a possible D gene (6 bases). CDR1 and CDR2 (germline): SGHRS, YFSETQ. This CDR3 comprises 14 residues. V lost 4 bases, J lost 0 bases, and 10 bases lay in between. CDR3 amino acids: CASSLDRANYGYTF. CDR3 nucleotides: TGCGCCAGCAGCCTGGACAGAGCTAACTATGGCTACACCTTC.

In its sample, this clonotype was seen a few times. J is TRBJ1-2 and V is TRBV12-3 or TRBV12-4; D not certain. The V gene lost 5 bases and the J gene lost 5 bases, with 9 bases spanning the gap. The CDR3 totals 12 residues. CDR3 DNA sequence: TGTGCCAGCAGTAAATATCTATATGGCTACACCTTC. Protein product: CASSKYLYGYTF.

The chain couples TRBV7-3 to TRBJ1-1, with D hard to call. The germline V gene has CDR1 SGHTA and CDR2 FQGTGA. The CDR3 has 11 amino acids. V lost 9 bases to trimming and J lost 6 bases, with 11 bases between them. CDR3 region: CARSSRAEAFF. CDR3 nucleotide sequence: TGTGCCAGGAGTAGTAGAGCTGAAGCTTTCTTT.

The CDR3 sequence: CASSYTRDPMKAFF. The CDR3 region has the DNA TGTGCCAGCAGTTATACTCGGGACCCGATGAAAGCTTTCTTT. The J gene is TRBJ1-1, the V gene TRBV2; D might be TRBD1 (5 bases). The CDR3 length is 14 residues. CDR1 is SNHLY, CDR2 FYNNEI, per germline. V was clipped by 5 bases and J by 9 bases, with 19 bases between them.

This clonotype was seen many times. The rearrangement links TRBV27 to TRBJ1-1; no firm D call. The CDR3 extends over 13 amino acids. Trimming cost V 2 bases and J 1 base, with 5 bases left between them. The germline V gene encodes CDR1 MNHEY and CDR2 SMNVEV (reference sequence). CDR3 residues: CASSLGPNTEAFF. The CDR3 DNA is TGTGCCAGCAGTTTAGGACCGAACACTGAAGCTTTCTTT.

This clonotype was counted only a few times. V and J are TRBV7-2 and TRBJ2-5; 9 nucleotides align to TRBD2. The V gene's germline CDR1 is SGHTA and CDR2 FQGNSA. V was clipped by 1 base and J by 3 bases; unmatched bases: 0. This CDR3 comprises 14 residues. In DNA, the CDR3 is TGTGCCAGCAGCTTAGTAGCGGGGGAAGAGACCCAGTACTTC. Translating it yields CASSLVAGEETQYF.

V and J are TRBV7-9 and TRBJ2-5; D may be TRBD2 (5 bases). V was shortened by 1 base and J by 2 bases, with 14 bases between the two germline ends. Per germline, CDR1 SEHNR and CDR2 FQNEAQ (reference sequence). The CDR3 spans 16 residues. The CDR3 spells CASSLGFLREQETQYF. In DNA, the CDR3 is TGTGCCAGCAGCTTAGGCTTTTTGAGGGAGCAAGAGACCCAGTACTTC. Complete variable domain (other parts from reference TRBV7-9 and TRBJ2-5): DTGVSQNPRHKITKRGQNVTFRCDPISEHNRLYWYRQTLGQGPEFLTYFQNEAQLEKSRLLSDRFSAERPKGSFSTLEIQRTEQGDSAMYLCASSLGFLREQETQYFGPGTRLLVL.

This clonotype was seen many times. This chain joins TRBV7-2 and TRBJ1-2; the D gene is possibly TRBD1 (6 bases). There are 14 residues in the CDR3. CDR1 is SGHTA and CDR2 is FQGNSA in the germline V gene. Trimming left V 4 bases short and J 6 bases short, with 15 bases between. Written as DNA, the CDR3 is TGTGCCAGCAGCTCTTCCGCAGGGGCGGATGGCTACACCTTC. Its translation is CASSSSAGADGYTF.

This clonotype has more than one count but fewer than ten. This chain joins TRBV5-1 and TRBJ2-3; 11 bases fit TRBD2. J gave up 4 bases and V 3 bases, and 16 bases lay outside the gene matches. This CDR3 comprises 19 residues. The germline gives CDR1 SGHRS, CDR2 YFSETQ. The CDR3 region has the DNA TGCGCCAGCAGCTCGGTGAATAGCGGGGGGGCTCTTGGGTCAGATACGCAGTATTTT. Protein product: CASSSVNSGGALGSDTQYF.

This sequence joins TRBV29-1 and TRBJ1-2, with 9 positions matching TRBD1. Germline assignment: CDR1 SQVTM and CDR2 ANQGSEA. The V segment lost 5 bases and the J segment 4 bases; nucleotides outside the gene matches: 5. This CDR3 is 13 amino acids long. CDR3 protein: CSVTTGGVYGYTF. CDR3 nucleotides: TGCAGCGTTACGACAGGGGGAGTCTATGGCTACACCTTC.

This clonotype has just a few counts. V and J are TRBV29-1 and TRBJ1-1; tentatively, D is TRBD1 (5 bases). CDR1 and CDR2 from the germline V gene are SQVTM and ANQGSEA. The V end was cut by 5 bases, the J end by 11 bases, with 15 bases between. There are 11 residues in the CDR3. For the CDR3, the DNA is TGCAGCGTTCGCTCCGGGGGGGAGGCTTTCTTT. Its protein product is CSVRSGGEAFF.

The chain employs TRBV6-5 and TRBJ2-3, with D perhaps TRBD2 (5 bases). V lost 4 bases to trimming and J lost 0 bases, with 8 bases between them. The CDR3 covers 14 residues. The germline V gene has CDR1 MNHEY and CDR2 SVGAGI. The CDR3 nucleotides are TGTGCCAGCAGTTGGACTGCGAGCACAGATACGCAGTATTTT. Protein: CASSWTASTDTQYF.

This clonotype has more than one count but fewer than ten. V is TRBV12-3 or TRBV12-4 and J is TRBJ1-1; no firm D call. V shed 3 bases and J shed 1 base, with 6 bases lying between them. The CDR3 runs to 13 residues. In nucleotides, the CDR3 is TGTGCCAGCAGTTTTTCGGCGAACACTGAAGCTTTCTTT. This encodes CASSFSANTEAFF.

This clonotype was picked up a small number of times. The chain uses TRBV7-9 and TRBJ2-2, with 10 bases that match TRBD1. Germline-derived CDR1 and CDR2 are SEHNR and FQNEAQ (reference sequence). V lost 6 bases to trimming and J lost 7 bases; unmatched junction nucleotides: 8. The CDR3 contains 15 residues. The DNA for the CDR3 is TGTGCCAGCAGTTCCGACAGGGGGCGTCACGGGGAGCTGTTTTTT. Translating gives CASSSDRGRHGELFF.

The V and J genes are TRBV5-1 and TRBJ2-5; no reliable D call. V lost 4 bases, J lost 3 bases, and 10 bases lay in between. Per the germline V gene, CDR1 is SGHRS and CDR2 is YFSETQ. The CDR3 is 13 amino acids. As DNA, the CDR3 is TGCGCCAGCAGCCGCGACGGCAAAGAGACCCAGTACTTC. Encoded protein: CASSRDGKETQYF.

The chain uses TRBV12-3 or TRBV12-4 and TRBJ1-4, with D maybe TRBD1 (6 bases). The germline V and J ends were trimmed by 5 bases and 0 bases, with 16 bases remaining between them. This CDR3 region has 17 residues. The CDR3 spells CASSAPDRSATNEKLFF. The CDR3 DNA is TGTGCCAGCAGTGCTCCGGACAGATCAGCAACTAATGAAAAACTGTTTTTT.

The rearrangement joins TRBV19 to TRBJ1-4, with 7 bases lining up with TRBD1. The V gene end was trimmed by 3 bases and the J gene end by 10 bases; junction bases not matched to a gene: 14. The CDR3 is 16 residues long. Germline V gene data show CDR1 as LNHDA and CDR2 as SQIVND (reference sequence). The CDR3 coding sequence is TGTGCCAGTAGTATCTTTACAGGGGCCGGAATTGGAAAACTGTTTTTT. Residues: CASSIFTGAGIGKLFF.

The chain carries TRBV12-3 or TRBV12-4 and TRBJ1-5; D is ambiguous. V dropped 8 bases and J dropped 4 bases, with 18 bases sitting between them. The CDR3 sequence is 15 residues long. For the CDR3, the DNA is TGTGCCAGCCGTATGGGCGACGGCGGGAATCAGCCCCAGCATTTT. Its translation is CASRMGDGGNQPQHF.

Details on this clonotype: One base away lies a much larger clone, so this may be a sequencing read error. The V call is TRBV7-9, the J call TRBJ2-6; D ambiguous. Germline V gives CDR1 SEHNR, CDR2 FQNEAQ (reference sequence). The CDR3 extends over 14 amino acids. CDR3 protein: CVSSFLVGANVLTF. The DNA of the CDR3 is TGTGTCAGCAGCTTCTTGGTTGGGGCCAACGTCCTGACTTTC.

V is TRBV9 and J is TRBJ1-2; 7 nucleotides match TRBD1. In germline, CDR1 is SGDLS, CDR2 YYNGEE. Losses at the gene ends were 0 bases for V and 3 bases for J; bases not matched to a gene: 2. This CDR3 has 14 residues. CDR3 sequence: CASSVGQGDYGYTF. CDR3 nucleotide sequence: TGTGCCAGCAGCGTAGGCCAGGGGGACTATGGCTACACCTTC.

This clonotype was recorded at least ten times. This chain joins TRBV30 and TRBJ1-5; 10 bases fit TRBD1. The CDR3 length is 14 residues. Germline CDR1 is GTSNPN and CDR2 is SVGIG (reference sequence). The junction had 8 bases not matched to a gene; V was cut back by 5 bases and J by 7 bases. This CDR3 is CAWGRQGAWQPQHF. CDR3 in DNA: TGTGCCTGGGGACGACAGGGGGCATGGCAGCCCCAGCATTTT. Full variable domain (outside the CDR3, taken from reference TRBV30 and TRBJ1-5): SQTIHQWPATLVQPVGSPLSLECTVEGTSNPNLYWYRQAAGRGLQLLFYSVGIGQISSEVPQNLSASRPQDRQFILSSKKLLLSDSGFYLCAWGRQGAWQPQHFGDGTRLSIL.

This clonotype was picked up a small number of times. The gene calls are TRBV29-1 and TRBJ2-1; possible D gene TRBD2, 6 bases. The CDR3 has 12 amino acids. V was pared by 3 bases and J by 6 bases, with 9 bases between. Germline V gene lookup returns CDR1 SQVTM and CDR2 ANQGSEA. The CDR3 loop is CSVDRGLNEQFF. CDR3 nucleotides: TGCAGCGTTGATCGGGGACTCAATGAGCAGTTCTTC.

The table lists this clonotype with a few counts. V gene TRBV5-1 combines with J gene TRBJ2-3; a possible D gene is TRBD2 (6 bases). V was cut by 4 bases and J by 0 bases, with 15 bases left in between. The CDR3 is 16 residues long. Per germline, CDR1 SGHRS and CDR2 YFSETQ. For the CDR3, the DNA is TGCGCCAGCAGCCCCGTGCGGGGTACAAGCACAGATACGCAGTATTTT. Amino acid sequence: CASSPVRGTSTDTQYF.